This T cell receptor (beta chain) was sequenced for a study of blood T cells in healthy people across ages. Across the study: In model experiments, template switching was able to capture about one barcoded beta molecule for every two T cells that were present.

Combining a sample-barcoded 5' primer with a J-beta primer mix, a second PCR ran for roughly 7 to 12 cycles. A template-switch adaptor that had 12 random nucleotides put a tag on each cDNA molecule. TCRdb re-analysed the 5' RACE reads in MiXCR, keeping a single row per CDR3 protein. Seen here are hundreds of thousands of distinct CDR3 sequences, approximately 31% observed once, and the top ten hold less than 20%. This clonotype was seen ten or more times. The antigen remains undetermined. Whole-study results and caveats: A greater number of naive CD4+ cells and higher diversity distinguished long-lived donors from aged donors. The donors' CMV status was not determined, possibly confounding changes in expanded clonotypes.

The CDR3 extends over 15 amino acids. The ends were cut back, 2 bases at V and 1 base at J, with 10 bases in the middle. Germline CDR1 reads ENHRY; CDR2 reads SYGVKD. The specimen sequenced was blood. The genes are TRBV10-3 and TRBJ2-3; tentatively, D is TRBD2 (5 bases). The sequence was collected from an elderly woman in good health. CDR3 loop: CAISEGGRGTDTQYF. CDR3 nucleotides: TGTGCCATCAGTGAGGGAGGTAGGGGCACAGATACGCAGTATTTT.